Listed below are T cell receptor beta chains from one sample, sequenced in a study of cytomegalovirus exposure and HLA in healthy donors. TCRdb's table, derived via immunoSEQ multiplex PCR, lists solely in-frame clones and lacks some. The data hold some 150,000 clones, with around 79% observed a single time. Material: PBMCs. The receptor source for this set is a man in his thirties or forties in good health and CMV-seropositive. Both conserved end residues are part of each CDR3. Fields, in order: clone size, CDR3 length, V gene, D gene, J gene, CDR3 DNA, CDR3 protein. D genes are given only for firm matches. Some rows mark clone size as missing; the rest say once, few, many or name a class of expanded clone.

clone_size: .; cdr3_length: 13; v_call: TRBV5-1; d_call: TRBD1; j_call: TRBJ1-1; cdr3_nt: TGCGCCAGCAGCGGGGGACAGGGAGTAAAGGCTTTCTTT; cdr3_aa: CASSGGQGVKAFF
clone_size: .; cdr3_length: 11; v_call: TRBV29-1; d_call: TRBD1; j_call: TRBJ2-5; cdr3_nt: TGCAGCGCCCGACAGGGGGAGACCCAGTACTTC; cdr3_aa: CSARQGETQYF
clone_size: .; cdr3_length: 14; v_call: TRBV5-4; d_call: .; j_call: TRBJ1-2; cdr3_nt: TGTGCCAGCAGCTTGGGCCAGGGGCCCGGTGGCTACACCTTC; cdr3_aa: CASSLGQGPGGYTF
clone_size: .; cdr3_length: 13; v_call: TRBV14; d_call: .; j_call: TRBJ2-7; cdr3_nt: TGTGCCAGCAGCCGGAGGTTCGGCGGGGAGCAGTACTTC; cdr3_aa: CASSRRFGGEQYF
clone_size: .; cdr3_length: 13; v_call: TRBV5-4; d_call: .; j_call: TRBJ2-1; cdr3_nt: TGTGCCAGCAGCTTGACAGGATACAATGAGCAGTTCTTC; cdr3_aa: CASSLTGYNEQFF
clone_size: .; cdr3_length: 14; v_call: TRBV5-4; d_call: TRBD1; j_call: TRBJ2-1; cdr3_nt: TGTGCCAGCAGCTTGTCCCAGGGGGCAAATGAGCAGTTCTTC; cdr3_aa: CASSLSQGANEQFF
clone_size: .; cdr3_length: 15; v_call: TRBV19; d_call: .; j_call: TRBJ1-1; cdr3_nt: TGTGCCAGTAGTATCACAGGGAGTCGATACACTGAAGCTTTCTTT; cdr3_aa: CASSITGSRYTEAFF
clone_size: .; cdr3_length: 16; v_call: TRBV5-1; d_call: TRBD1; j_call: TRBJ2-3; cdr3_nt: TGCGCCAGCAGCTTGGAGGGGGCAGACAGGGCGAGTACGCAGTATTTT; cdr3_aa: CASSLEGADRASTQYF
clone_size: .; cdr3_length: 17; v_call: TRBV7-6; d_call: TRBD2; j_call: TRBJ2-7; cdr3_nt: TGTGCCAGCAGCCTATGGACTAGCGGGGGGCGGTTGGACGAGCAGTACTTC; cdr3_aa: CASSLWTSGGRLDEQYF
clone_size: .; cdr3_length: 14; v_call: TRBV7-8; d_call: .; j_call: TRBJ2-7; cdr3_nt: TGTGCCAGCAGCTGGGGGGTGGGAGTTTACGAGCAGTACTTC; cdr3_aa: CASSWGVGVYEQYF
clone_size: .; cdr3_length: 14; v_call: TRBV6-1; d_call: TRBD1; j_call: TRBJ1-1; cdr3_nt: TGTGCCGGAAGGACAGGGCAGGGGTACACTGAAGCTTTCTTT; cdr3_aa: CAGRTGQGYTEAFF
clone_size: .; cdr3_length: 16; v_call: TRBV4-1; d_call: TRBD1; j_call: TRBJ2-5; cdr3_nt: TGCGCCAGCAGCCAGACGGGGACAGGGAAACAAGAGACCCAGTACTTC; cdr3_aa: CASSQTGTGKQETQYF
clone_size: .; cdr3_length: 17; v_call: TRBV9; d_call: .; j_call: TRBJ2-6; cdr3_nt: TGTGCCAGCAGCGTAGTCTACGGGGGTCCTGGGGCCAACGTCCTGACTTTC; cdr3_aa: CASSVVYGGPGANVLTF
clone_size: .; cdr3_length: 17; v_call: TRBV4-2; d_call: TRBD2; j_call: TRBJ2-3; cdr3_nt: TGTGCCAGCAGCCATCCTGGTGGGGGGAGGGCCACAGATACGCAGTATTTT; cdr3_aa: CASSHPGGGRATDTQYF
clone_size: few; cdr3_length: 16; v_call: TRBV6-7; d_call: .; j_call: TRBJ2-5; cdr3_nt: TGTGCCAGCACCGAGAGACTAGTTCTTATAATCGAGACCCAGTACTTC; cdr3_aa: CASTERLVLIIETQYF
clone_size: .; cdr3_length: 14; v_call: TRBV2; d_call: .; j_call: TRBJ1-5; cdr3_nt: TGTGCCAGCATTGGGACTGAGGTGGGTCAGCCCCAGCATTTT; cdr3_aa: CASIGTEVGQPQHF
clone_size: .; cdr3_length: 18; v_call: TRBV5-1; d_call: TRBD1; j_call: TRBJ2-5; cdr3_nt: TGCGCCAGCAGCTTGCCGGGACAGGGGATTGGGATTCAAGAGACCCAGTACTTC; cdr3_aa: CASSLPGQGIGIQETQYF
clone_size: .; cdr3_length: 16; v_call: TRBV13; d_call: .; j_call: TRBJ1-2; cdr3_nt: TGTGCCAGCAGCCATTCCCTGGACAAGCGATACTATGGCTACACCTTC; cdr3_aa: CASSHSLDKRYYGYTF
clone_size: .; cdr3_length: 14; v_call: TRBV7-3; d_call: TRBD2; j_call: TRBJ2-5; cdr3_nt: TGTGCCAGCAGCCCCGGACTAGCGCAAGAGACCCAGTACTTC; cdr3_aa: CASSPGLAQETQYF
clone_size: few; cdr3_length: 13; v_call: TRBV4-1; d_call: .; j_call: TRBJ1-5; cdr3_nt: TGCGCCAGCAGCCCCGAAGGGGCCCAGCCCCAGCATTTT; cdr3_aa: CASSPEGAQPQHF
clone_size: .; cdr3_length: 15; v_call: TRBV6-5; d_call: .; j_call: TRBJ1-5; cdr3_nt: TGTGCCAGCAGGGACAGTATGGTAAGCAATCAGCCCCAGCATTTT; cdr3_aa: CASRDSMVSNQPQHF
clone_size: .; cdr3_length: 15; v_call: TRBV19; d_call: TRBD1; j_call: TRBJ1-1; cdr3_nt: TGTGCCAGTAGTAGAGGGGGCGGCAGGAACACTGAAGCTTTCTTT; cdr3_aa: CASSRGGGRNTEAFF
clone_size: .; cdr3_length: 11; v_call: TRBV5-6; d_call: .; j_call: TRBJ2-7; cdr3_nt: TGTGCCAGCAGCTCCGCCTACGAGCAGTACTTC; cdr3_aa: CASSSAYEQYF
clone_size: .; cdr3_length: 16; v_call: TRBV6-6; d_call: .; j_call: TRBJ1-1; cdr3_nt: TGTGCCAGCAGTTACCCATCAGGGGTGTTAGACACTGAAGCTTTCTTT; cdr3_aa: CASSYPSGVLDTEAFF
clone_size: .; cdr3_length: 15; v_call: TRBV28; d_call: TRBD2; j_call: TRBJ2-7; cdr3_nt: TGTGCCAGCAGTTTAAGTTATGGGACTAGGAACGAGCAGTACTTC; cdr3_aa: CASSLSYGTRNEQYF
clone_size: few; cdr3_length: 14; v_call: TRBV19; d_call: .; j_call: TRBJ1-5; cdr3_nt: TGTGCCAGTAATGGAGTGAATAGCAATCAGCCCCAGCATTTT; cdr3_aa: CASNGVNSNQPQHF